This TCR beta chain was identified in a study of T cells in Graves' hyperthyroidism and ophthalmopathy. It was RNA transcripts that yielded the amplified TCR beta CDR3 regions. Using the HTBI primer set, a first-round RT-PCR was run on the TCR CDR3. MiXCR, applied by TCRdb to the multiplex PCR reads, yields one record per CDR3 protein. In the table there are 400,000 to 550,000 distinct CDR3 sequences, around 14% of which are singletons. V trimming: 0 bases; J trimming: 1 base; junction bases outside the gene matches: 6. The CDR3 covers 18 residues. Per the germline V gene, CDR1 is LGHDT and CDR2 is YNNKEL (reference sequence). This clonotype was seen at least ten times. With a duration under 2 months, the hyperthyroidism was newly diagnosed in patients aged 18 to 65. Patients with uncontrolled infections, other autoimmune diseases, pregnancy or lactation were excluded.

The sequencing input was blood. The TCR comes from a woman aged 18-30 years with Graves' hyperthyroidism. The chain links TRBV3-1 to TRBJ2-1, with 10 bases identical to TRBD2. The CDR3 DNA reads as TGTGCCAGCAGCCAAGATACAACTAGCGGGAAGTCCTACAATGAGCAGTTCTTC. This gives the protein CASSQDTTSGKSYNEQFF.